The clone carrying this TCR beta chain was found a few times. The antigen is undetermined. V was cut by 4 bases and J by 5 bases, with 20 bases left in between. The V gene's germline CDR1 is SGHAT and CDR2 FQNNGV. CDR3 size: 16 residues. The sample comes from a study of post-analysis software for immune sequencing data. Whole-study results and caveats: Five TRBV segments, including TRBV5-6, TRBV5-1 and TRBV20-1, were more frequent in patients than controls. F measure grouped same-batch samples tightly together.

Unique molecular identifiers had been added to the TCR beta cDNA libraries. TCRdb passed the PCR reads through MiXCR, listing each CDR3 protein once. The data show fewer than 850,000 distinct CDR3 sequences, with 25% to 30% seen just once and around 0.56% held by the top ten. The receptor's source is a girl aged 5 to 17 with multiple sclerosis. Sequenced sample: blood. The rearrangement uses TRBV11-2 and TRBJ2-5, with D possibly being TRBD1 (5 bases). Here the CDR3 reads CASSSGLKGSGETQYF. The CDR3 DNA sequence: TGTGCCAGCAGCTCGGGCCTGAAGGGGTCCGGGGAGACCCAGTACTTC.